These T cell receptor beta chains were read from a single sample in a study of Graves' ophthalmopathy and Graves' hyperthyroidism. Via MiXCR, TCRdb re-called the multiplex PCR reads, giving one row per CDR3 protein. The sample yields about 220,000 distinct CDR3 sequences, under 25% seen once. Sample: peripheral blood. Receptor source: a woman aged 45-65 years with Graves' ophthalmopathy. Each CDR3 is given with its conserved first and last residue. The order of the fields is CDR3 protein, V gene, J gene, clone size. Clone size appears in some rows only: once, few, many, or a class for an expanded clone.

CDR3 protein: CASSPISGVGGTF; V gene: TRBV5-1; J gene: TRBJ1-2; clone size: many
CDR3 protein: CASSLSSRDSYTSPLHF; V gene: TRBV12-3/TRBV12-4; J gene: TRBJ1-6; clone size: .
CDR3 protein: CASSDRPSSYEQYF; V gene: TRBV12-3/TRBV12-4; J gene: TRBJ2-7; clone size: many
CDR3 protein: CASSRGTEPGEQYF; V gene: TRBV19; J gene: TRBJ2-7; clone size: many
CDR3 protein: CASSSGQGGYQPQHF; V gene: TRBV27; J gene: TRBJ1-5; clone size: many
CDR3 protein: CASSPRRVGEETQYF; V gene: TRBV3-1; J gene: TRBJ2-5; clone size: many
CDR3 protein: CASSILTPGAISGNTIYF; V gene: TRBV19; J gene: TRBJ1-3; clone size: many
CDR3 protein: CASSPGTFNTEAFF; V gene: TRBV12-3/TRBV12-4; J gene: TRBJ1-1; clone size: .
CDR3 protein: CASSYGTGQGPYEQYF; V gene: TRBV5-1; J gene: TRBJ2-7; clone size: many
CDR3 protein: CASSELAGVGTGELFF; V gene: TRBV2; J gene: TRBJ2-2; clone size: many
CDR3 protein: CSAKTGPGAGELFF; V gene: TRBV20-1; J gene: TRBJ2-2; clone size: few
CDR3 protein: CASSEHPGPGQETQYF; V gene: TRBV6-1; J gene: TRBJ2-5; clone size: .
CDR3 protein: CASSLNSRRPQHF; V gene: TRBV12-3/TRBV12-4; J gene: TRBJ1-5; clone size: many
CDR3 protein: CSASASYSYEQYF; V gene: TRBV20-1; J gene: TRBJ2-7; clone size: many
CDR3 protein: CASSPPTGGLAKNIQYF; V gene: TRBV19; J gene: TRBJ2-4; clone size: few
CDR3 protein: CASSSQLGQGSYGYTF; V gene: TRBV7-9; J gene: TRBJ1-2; clone size: many
CDR3 protein: CASSVEALGTGELFF; V gene: TRBV6-4; J gene: TRBJ2-2; clone size: many
CDR3 protein: CSVEEGRAANYGYTF; V gene: TRBV29-1; J gene: TRBJ1-2; clone size: many
CDR3 protein: CASSPRHQNTEAFF; V gene: TRBV7-3; J gene: TRBJ1-1; clone size: many
CDR3 protein: CASSLVPPPSF; V gene: TRBV12-3/TRBV12-4; J gene: TRBJ2-7; clone size: few
CDR3 protein: CASSPRGRPYGYTF; V gene: TRBV18; J gene: TRBJ1-2; clone size: .
CDR3 protein: CASSPGQVGTEAFF; V gene: TRBV6-1; J gene: TRBJ1-1; clone size: many
CDR3 protein: CASSEAGGANVLTF; V gene: TRBV5-6; J gene: TRBJ2-6; clone size: many
CDR3 protein: CSASDRGRDVKNIQYF; V gene: TRBV20-1; J gene: TRBJ2-4; clone size: many
CDR3 protein: CASSLVTGDAYGYTF; V gene: TRBV7-8; J gene: TRBJ1-2; clone size: many
CDR3 protein: CASSFGNRDQAQHF; V gene: TRBV12-3/TRBV12-4; J gene: TRBJ1-5; clone size: many
CDR3 protein: CASSPIDNMNTEAFF; V gene: TRBV6-1; J gene: TRBJ1-1; clone size: .
CDR3 protein: CASSNPGNQETQYF; V gene: TRBV25-1; J gene: TRBJ2-5; clone size: many
CDR3 protein: CASSPRGGVETYEQYF; V gene: TRBV5-1; J gene: TRBJ2-7; clone size: .
CDR3 protein: CASSYTGGSTEAFF; V gene: TRBV5-6; J gene: TRBJ1-1; clone size: few
CDR3 protein: CSVALTAGAYEQYF; V gene: TRBV29-1; J gene: TRBJ2-7; clone size: .
CDR3 protein: CASSLFLTGVGRVVEQFF; V gene: TRBV28; J gene: TRBJ2-1; clone size: few
CDR3 protein: CASSIYLQGTEAFF; V gene: TRBV19; J gene: TRBJ1-1; clone size: many
CDR3 protein: CASSRAANYGYTF; V gene: TRBV12-3/TRBV12-4; J gene: TRBJ1-2; clone size: many
CDR3 protein: CSARVAGNQETQYF; V gene: TRBV20-1; J gene: TRBJ2-5; clone size: .
CDR3 protein: CASSLGAGGDSETQYF; V gene: TRBV7-7; J gene: TRBJ2-5; clone size: many
CDR3 protein: CASSLGFSTQETQYF; V gene: TRBV7-2; J gene: TRBJ2-5; clone size: .
CDR3 protein: CSATGGGYEQYF; V gene: TRBV20-1; J gene: .; clone size: once
CDR3 protein: CASSLVGDGELFF; V gene: TRBV7-2; J gene: TRBJ2-2; clone size: many
CDR3 protein: CASSQTPGQGTQYF; V gene: TRBV28; J gene: TRBJ2-5; clone size: once
CDR3 protein: CASKGRAQETQYF; V gene: TRBV6-5; J gene: TRBJ2-5; clone size: many
CDR3 protein: CASSGTWNNEQFF; V gene: TRBV2; J gene: TRBJ2-1; clone size: many
CDR3 protein: CASSLGGGDGYTF; V gene: TRBV28; J gene: TRBJ1-2; clone size: many
CDR3 protein: CASAEAGREQYF; V gene: TRBV11-2; J gene: TRBJ2-7; clone size: many
CDR3 protein: CASSFLPGGLFYEQYF; V gene: TRBV28; J gene: TRBJ2-7; clone size: many